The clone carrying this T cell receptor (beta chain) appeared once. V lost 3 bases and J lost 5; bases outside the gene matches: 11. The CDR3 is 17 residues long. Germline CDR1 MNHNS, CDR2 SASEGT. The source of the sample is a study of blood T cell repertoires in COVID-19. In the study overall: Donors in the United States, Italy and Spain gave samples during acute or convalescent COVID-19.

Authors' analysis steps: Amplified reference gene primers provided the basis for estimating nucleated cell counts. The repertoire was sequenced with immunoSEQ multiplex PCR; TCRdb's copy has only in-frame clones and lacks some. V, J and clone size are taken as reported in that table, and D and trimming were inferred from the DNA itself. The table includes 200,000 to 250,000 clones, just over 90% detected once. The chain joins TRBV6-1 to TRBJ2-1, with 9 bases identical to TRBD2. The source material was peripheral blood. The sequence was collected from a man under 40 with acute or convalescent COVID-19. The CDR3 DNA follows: TGTGCCAGCAGTGACTTGGCGGGGGGGTTGAGGGACAATGAGCAGTTCTTC. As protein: CASSDLAGGLRDNEQFF.